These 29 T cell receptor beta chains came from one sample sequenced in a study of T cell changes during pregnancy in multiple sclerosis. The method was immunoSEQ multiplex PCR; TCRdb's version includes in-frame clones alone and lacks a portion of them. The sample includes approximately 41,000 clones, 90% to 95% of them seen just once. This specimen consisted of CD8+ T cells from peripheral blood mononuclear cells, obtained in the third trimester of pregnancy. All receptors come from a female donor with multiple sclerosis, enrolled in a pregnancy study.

Here the CDR3 reads CASRQGSEQFF. In nucleotides, the CDR3 is TGTGCCAGCAGACAGGGATCTGAGCAGTTCTTC. The chain recombines TRBV6-5 with TRBJ2-1, with a tentative D call TRBD1 (6 bases). CDR3 size: 11 residues. Germline CDR1 reads MNHEY; CDR2 reads SVGAGI. V lost 6 bases, J lost 9 bases, and 9 bases lay in between.

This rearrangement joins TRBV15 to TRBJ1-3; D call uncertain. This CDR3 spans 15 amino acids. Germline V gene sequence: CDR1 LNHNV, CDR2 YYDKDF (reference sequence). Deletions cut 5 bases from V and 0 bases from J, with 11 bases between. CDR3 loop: CATSPRGNSGNTIYF. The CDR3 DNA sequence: TGTGCCACCAGCCCCCGGGGAAACTCTGGAAACACCATATATTTT.

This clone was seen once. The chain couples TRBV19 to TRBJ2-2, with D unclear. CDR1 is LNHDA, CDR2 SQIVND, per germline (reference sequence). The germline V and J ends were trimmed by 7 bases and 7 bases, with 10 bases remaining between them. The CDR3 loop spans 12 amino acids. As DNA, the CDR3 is TGTGCCAGTACCCTAGGTGTCGGGGAGCTGTTTTTT. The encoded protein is CASTLGVGELFF. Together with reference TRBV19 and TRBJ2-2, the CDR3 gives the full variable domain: DGGITQSPKYLFRKEGQNVTLSCEQNLNHDAMYWYRQDPGQGLRLIYYSQIVNDFQKGDIAEGYSVSREKKESFPLTVTSAQKNPTAFYLCASTLGVGELFFGEGSRLTVL.

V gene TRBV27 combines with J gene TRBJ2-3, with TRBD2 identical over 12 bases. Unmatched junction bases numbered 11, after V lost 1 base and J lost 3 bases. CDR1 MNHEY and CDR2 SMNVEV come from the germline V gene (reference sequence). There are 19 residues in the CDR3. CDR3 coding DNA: TGTGCCAGCAGTTTATGGGGCCTAGCGGGAGGGGATGGGACAGATACGCAGTATTTT. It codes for CASSLWGLAGGDGTDTQYF.

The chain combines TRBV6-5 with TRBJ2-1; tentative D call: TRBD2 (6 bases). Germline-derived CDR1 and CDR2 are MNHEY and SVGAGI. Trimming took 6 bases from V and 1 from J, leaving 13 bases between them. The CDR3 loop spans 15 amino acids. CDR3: CASSLEGLSYNEQFF. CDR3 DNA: TGTGCCAGCAGCCTGGAGGGCCTATCCTACAATGAGCAGTTCTTC.

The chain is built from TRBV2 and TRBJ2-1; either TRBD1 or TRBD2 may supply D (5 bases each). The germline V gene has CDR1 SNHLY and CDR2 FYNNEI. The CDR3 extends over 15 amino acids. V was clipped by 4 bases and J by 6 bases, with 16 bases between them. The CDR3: CASSAADFRGNEQFF. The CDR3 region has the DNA TGTGCCAGCAGTGCAGCGGATTTTAGGGGCAATGAGCAGTTCTTC.

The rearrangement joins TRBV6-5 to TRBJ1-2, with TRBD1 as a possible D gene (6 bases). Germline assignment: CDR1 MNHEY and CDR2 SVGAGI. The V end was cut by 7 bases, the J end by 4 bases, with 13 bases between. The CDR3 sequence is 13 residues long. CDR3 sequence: CASTPQGPYGYTF. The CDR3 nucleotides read TGTGCCAGCACCCCACAGGGTCCCTATGGCTACACCTTC.

The CDR3 sequence: CASSSTSGSSYEQYF. In DNA form, the CDR3 reads TGCGCCAGCAGTTCGACTAGCGGGAGCTCCTACGAGCAGTACTTC. The chain links TRBV5-1 to TRBJ2-7; 12 positions match TRBD2. Trimming took 5 bases from V and 0 from J; bases not matched to a gene: 3. This CDR3 spans 15 amino acids. The germline V gene encodes CDR1 SGHRS and CDR2 YFSETQ. The whole variable domain, filled in from reference TRBV5-1 and TRBJ2-7, reads KAGVTQTPRYLIKTRGQQVTLSCSPISGHRSVSWYQQTPGQGLQFLFEYFSETQRNKGNFPGRFSGRQFSNSRSEMNVSTLELGDSALYLCASSSTSGSSYEQYFGPGTRLTVT.

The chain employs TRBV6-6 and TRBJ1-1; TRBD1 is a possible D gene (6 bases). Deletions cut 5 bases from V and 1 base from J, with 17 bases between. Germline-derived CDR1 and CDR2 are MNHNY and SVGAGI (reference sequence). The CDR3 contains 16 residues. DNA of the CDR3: TGTGCCAGCAGTCCTCTCAGGGGAGATGCGAACACTGAAGCTTTCTTT. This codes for CASSPLRGDANTEAFF.

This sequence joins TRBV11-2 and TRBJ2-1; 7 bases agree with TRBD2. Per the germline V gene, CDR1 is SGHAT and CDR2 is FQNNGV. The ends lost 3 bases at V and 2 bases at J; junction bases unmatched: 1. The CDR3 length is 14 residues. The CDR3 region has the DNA TGTGCCAGCAGCTTTGCGGGGGCCTACAATGAGCAGTTCTTC. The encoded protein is CASSFAGAYNEQFF.

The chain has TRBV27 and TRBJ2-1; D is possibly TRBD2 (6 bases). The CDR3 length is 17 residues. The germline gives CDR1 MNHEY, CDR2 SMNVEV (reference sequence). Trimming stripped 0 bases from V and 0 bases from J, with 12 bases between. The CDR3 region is CASSLSGTLSSYNEQFF. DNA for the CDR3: TGTGCCAGCAGTTTATCAGGGACTTTAAGCTCCTACAATGAGCAGTTCTTC.

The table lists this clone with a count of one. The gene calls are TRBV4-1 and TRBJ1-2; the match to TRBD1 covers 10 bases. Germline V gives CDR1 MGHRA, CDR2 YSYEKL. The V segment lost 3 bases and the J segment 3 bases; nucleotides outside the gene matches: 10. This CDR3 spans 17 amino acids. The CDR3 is CASSQAARTGGDYGYTF. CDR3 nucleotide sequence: TGCGCCAGCAGCCAGGCCGCCCGGACAGGGGGGGACTATGGCTACACCTTC.

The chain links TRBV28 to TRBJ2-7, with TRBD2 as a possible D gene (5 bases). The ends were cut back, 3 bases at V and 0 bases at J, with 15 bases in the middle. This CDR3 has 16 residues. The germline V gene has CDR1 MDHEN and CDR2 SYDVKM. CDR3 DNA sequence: TGTGCCAGCAGTTTCCTCATTAGCGCCGGCTCCTACGAGCAGTACTTC. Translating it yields CASSFLISAGSYEQYF.

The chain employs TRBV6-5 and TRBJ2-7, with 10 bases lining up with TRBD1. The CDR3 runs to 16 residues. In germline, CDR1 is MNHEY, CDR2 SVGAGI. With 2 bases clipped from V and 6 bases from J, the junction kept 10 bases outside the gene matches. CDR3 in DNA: TGTGCCAGCAGTTACACCCCCGGGACAGGGGTATTCGAGCAGTACTTC. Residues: CASSYTPGTGVFEQYF.

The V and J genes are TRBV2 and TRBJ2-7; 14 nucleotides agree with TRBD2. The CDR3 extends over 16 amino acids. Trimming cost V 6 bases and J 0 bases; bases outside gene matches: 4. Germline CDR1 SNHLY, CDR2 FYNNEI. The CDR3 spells CASRGTSGRSSYEQYF. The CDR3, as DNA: TGTGCCAGCAGGGGGACTAGCGGGAGATCCTCCTACGAGCAGTACTTC.

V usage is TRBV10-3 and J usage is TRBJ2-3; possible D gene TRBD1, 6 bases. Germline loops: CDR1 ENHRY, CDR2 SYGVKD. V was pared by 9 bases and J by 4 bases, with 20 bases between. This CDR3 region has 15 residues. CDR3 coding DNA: TGTGCCATAACCGACTCGGGACAAAGCGCAGATACGCAGTATTTT. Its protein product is CAITDSGQSADTQYF.

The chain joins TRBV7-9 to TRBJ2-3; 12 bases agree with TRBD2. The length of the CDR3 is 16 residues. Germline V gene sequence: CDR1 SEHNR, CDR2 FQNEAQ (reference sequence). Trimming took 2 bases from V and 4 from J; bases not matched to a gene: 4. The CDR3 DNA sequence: TGTGCCAGCAGCTTAAGGCTAGCGGGAGGGCCAGATACGCAGTATTTT. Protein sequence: CASSLRLAGGPDTQYF.

The CDR3 loop is CASSRGSYEQYF. The CDR3 coding sequence is TGTGCCAGCAGCCGGGGGTCCTACGAGCAGTACTTC. The V and J genes are TRBV7-9 and TRBJ2-7, with a weak D call TRBD2 (6 bases). V gave up 5 bases and J gave up 1 base, with 6 bases separating them. Per germline, CDR1 SEHNR and CDR2 FQNEAQ (reference sequence). This CDR3 region has 12 residues.

Written as DNA, the CDR3 is TGCGCCAGCAGCTTCGAGGGGGATCAGCCCCAGCATTTT. This gives the protein CASSFEGDQPQHF. The J gene is TRBJ1-5, the V gene TRBV5-1; D may be TRBD1 (6 bases). Germline CDR1 is SGHRS and CDR2 is YFSETQ. Trimming stripped 2 bases from V and 5 bases from J, with 8 bases between. This CDR3 has 13 amino acids.

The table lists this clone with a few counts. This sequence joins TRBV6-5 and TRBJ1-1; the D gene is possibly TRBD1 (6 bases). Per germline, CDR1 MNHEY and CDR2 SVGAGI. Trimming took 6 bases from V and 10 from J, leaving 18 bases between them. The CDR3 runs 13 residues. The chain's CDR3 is CASSPLGQRGAFF. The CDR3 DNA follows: TGTGCCAGCAGCCCTCTTGGACAGAGAGGAGCTTTCTTT.

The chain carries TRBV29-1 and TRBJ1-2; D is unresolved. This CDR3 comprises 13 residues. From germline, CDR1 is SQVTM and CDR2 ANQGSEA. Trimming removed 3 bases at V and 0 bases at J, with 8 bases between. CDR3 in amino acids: CSVDSVTNYGYTF. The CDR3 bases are TGCAGCGTTGATTCGGTCACTAACTATGGCTACACCTTC.

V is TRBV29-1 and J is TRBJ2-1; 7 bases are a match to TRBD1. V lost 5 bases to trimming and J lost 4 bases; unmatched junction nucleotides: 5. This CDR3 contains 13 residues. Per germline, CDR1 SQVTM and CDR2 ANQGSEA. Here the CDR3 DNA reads TGCAGCGTTCAAGGGGGCCTATACAATGAGCAGTTCTTC. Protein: CSVQGGLYNEQFF.

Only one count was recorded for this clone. CDR3 region: CASTPSGASYEQYF. CDR3 bases: TGTGCCAGTACTCCCAGCGGGGCGAGCTACGAGCAGTACTTC. The chain is built from TRBV19 and TRBJ2-7; 7 bases map to TRBD2. V shed 7 bases, J shed 3 bases, and the junction held 9 bases outside the gene matches. CDR3 length: 14 amino acids. Per the germline V gene, CDR1 is LNHDA and CDR2 is SQIVND (reference sequence).

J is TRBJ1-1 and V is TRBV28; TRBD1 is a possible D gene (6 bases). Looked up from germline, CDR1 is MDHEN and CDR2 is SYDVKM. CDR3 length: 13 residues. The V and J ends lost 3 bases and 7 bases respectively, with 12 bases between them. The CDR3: CASSFLGGDEAFF. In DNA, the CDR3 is TGTGCCAGCAGTTTTTTAGGGGGTGATGAAGCTTTCTTT.

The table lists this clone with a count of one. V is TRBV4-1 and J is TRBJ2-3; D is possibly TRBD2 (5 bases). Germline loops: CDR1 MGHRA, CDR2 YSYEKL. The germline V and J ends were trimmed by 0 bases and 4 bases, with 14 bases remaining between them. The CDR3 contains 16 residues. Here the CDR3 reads CASSQDPGSASDTQYF. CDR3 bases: TGCGCCAGCAGCCAAGATCCGGGATCGGCGTCAGATACGCAGTATTTT.

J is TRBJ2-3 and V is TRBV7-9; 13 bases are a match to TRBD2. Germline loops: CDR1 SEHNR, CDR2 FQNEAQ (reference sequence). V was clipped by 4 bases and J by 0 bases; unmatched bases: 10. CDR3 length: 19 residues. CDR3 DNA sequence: TGTGCCAGCAGCTCTCCGGGACTAGCGGGACGCCTCAGCACAGATACGCAGTATTTT. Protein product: CASSSPGLAGRLSTDTQYF. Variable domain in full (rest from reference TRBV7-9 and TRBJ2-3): DTGVSQNPRHKITKRGQNVTFRCDPISEHNRLYWYRQTLGQGPEFLTYFQNEAQLEKSRLLSDRFSAERPKGSFSTLEIQRTEQGDSAMYLCASSSPGLAGRLSTDTQYFGPGTRLTVL.

CDR3 protein: CASSLQGLNQPQHF. CDR3 sequence (DNA): TGTGCCAGCAGCCTACAGGGTTTGAATCAGCCCCAGCATTTT. This chain joins TRBV5-6 and TRBJ1-5; D is possibly TRBD1 (6 bases). The CDR3 totals 14 residues. Looked up from germline, CDR1 is SGHDT and CDR2 is YYEEEE. Between the trimmed V and J ends, which lost 4 bases and 4 bases, there was a span of 12 bases.

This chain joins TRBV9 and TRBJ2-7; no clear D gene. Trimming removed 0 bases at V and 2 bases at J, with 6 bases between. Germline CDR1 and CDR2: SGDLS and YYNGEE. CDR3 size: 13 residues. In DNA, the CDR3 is TGTGCCAGCAGCGTAGGTGCAGCCTACGAGCAGTACTTC. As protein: CASSVGAAYEQYF.

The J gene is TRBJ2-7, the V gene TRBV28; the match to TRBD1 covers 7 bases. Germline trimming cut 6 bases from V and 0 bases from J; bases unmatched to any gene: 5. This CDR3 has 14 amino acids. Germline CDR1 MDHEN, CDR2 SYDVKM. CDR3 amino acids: CASSPRDSSYEQYF. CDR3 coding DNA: TGTGCCAGCAGCCCCCGGGACAGCTCCTACGAGCAGTACTTC. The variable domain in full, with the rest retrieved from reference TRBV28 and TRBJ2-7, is DVKVTQSSRYLVKRTGEKVFLECVQDMDHENMFWYRQDPGLGLRLIYFSYDVKMKEKGDIPEGYSVSREKKERFSLILESASTNQTSMYLCASSPRDSSYEQYFGPGTRLTVT.